The source of this TCR beta chain is a study of blood T cell repertoires in COVID-19. Background on the study: Researchers got acute and convalescent COVID-19 samples from the United States, Italy and Spain. Nucleic acid was either cDNA or gDNA, and it came from T cells, B-cell-depleted T cells, or PBMCs.

In the authors' workflow: Amplification of reference gene primers provided the estimated nucleated cell counts. TCRdb's copy holds only in-frame clones and misses some; the assay was immunoSEQ multiplex PCR. That table supplies the V and J calls and clone size; D and trimming were determined from the DNA. The table shows about 49,000 clones, with roughly 83% occurring only once. The germline V gene has CDR1 WNHNN and CDR2 SYGVQD (reference sequence). This CDR3 comprises 13 residues. Deletions cut 6 bases from V and 0 bases from J, with 8 bases between. Specimen: peripheral blood. This sequence was found in a human donor in a cohort sampled during active COVID-19. The gene calls are TRBV10-1 and TRBJ1-1; D gene uncertain. DNA for the CDR3: TGCGCCAGCAGACAGAGTATGAACACTGAAGCTTTCTTT. Translation gives CASRQSMNTEAFF.